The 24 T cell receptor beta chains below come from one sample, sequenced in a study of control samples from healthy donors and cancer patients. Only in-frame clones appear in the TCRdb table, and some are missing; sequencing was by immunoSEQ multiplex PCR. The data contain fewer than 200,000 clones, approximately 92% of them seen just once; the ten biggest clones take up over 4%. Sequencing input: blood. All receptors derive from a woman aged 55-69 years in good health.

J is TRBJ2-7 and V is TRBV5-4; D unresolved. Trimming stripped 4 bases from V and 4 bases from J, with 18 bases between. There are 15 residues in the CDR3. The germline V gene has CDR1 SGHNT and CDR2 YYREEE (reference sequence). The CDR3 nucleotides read TGTGCCAGCAGCACTCCTAGAACTTCCCGGTACGAGCAGTACTTC. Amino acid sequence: CASSTPRTSRYEQYF. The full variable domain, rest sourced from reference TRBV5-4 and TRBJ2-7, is ETGVTQSPTHLIKTRGQQVTLRCSSQSGHNTVSWYQQALGQGPQFIFQYYREEENGRGNFPPRFSGLQFPNYSSELNVNALELDDSALYLCASSTPRTSRYEQYFGPGTRLTVT.

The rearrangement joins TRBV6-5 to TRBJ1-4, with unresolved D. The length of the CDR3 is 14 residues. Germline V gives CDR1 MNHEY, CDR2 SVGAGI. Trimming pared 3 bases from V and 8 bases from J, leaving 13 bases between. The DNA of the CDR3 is TGTGCCAGCAGTTATACCGATCCGGGGGAAAAACTGTTTTTT. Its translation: CASSYTDPGEKLFF.

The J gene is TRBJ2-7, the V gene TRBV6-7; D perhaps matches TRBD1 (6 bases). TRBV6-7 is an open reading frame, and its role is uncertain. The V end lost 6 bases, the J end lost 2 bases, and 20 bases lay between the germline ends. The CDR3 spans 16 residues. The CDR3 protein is CASSSRTQGSPYEQYF. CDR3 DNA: TGTGCCAGCAGCTCCCGGACCCAGGGGTCCCCCTACGAGCAGTACTTC.

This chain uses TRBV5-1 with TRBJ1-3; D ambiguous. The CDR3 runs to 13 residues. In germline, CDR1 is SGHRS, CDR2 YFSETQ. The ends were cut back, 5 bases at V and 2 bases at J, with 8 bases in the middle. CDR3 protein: CASRPDTGNTIYF. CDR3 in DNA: TGCGCCAGCAGGCCCGACACTGGAAACACCATATATTTT.

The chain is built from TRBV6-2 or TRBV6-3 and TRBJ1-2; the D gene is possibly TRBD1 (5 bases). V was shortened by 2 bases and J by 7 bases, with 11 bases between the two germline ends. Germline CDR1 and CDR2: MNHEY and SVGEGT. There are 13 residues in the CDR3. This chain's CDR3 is CASSYGTLGGYTF. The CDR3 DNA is TGTGCCAGCAGTTACGGGACGCTGGGTGGCTACACCTTC.

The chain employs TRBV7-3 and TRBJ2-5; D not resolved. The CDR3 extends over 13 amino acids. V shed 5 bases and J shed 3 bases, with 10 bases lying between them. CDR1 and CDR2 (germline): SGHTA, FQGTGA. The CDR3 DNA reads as TGTGCCAGCAGCCCCACCAGAGAAGAGACCCAGTACTTC. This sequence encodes CASSPTREETQYF. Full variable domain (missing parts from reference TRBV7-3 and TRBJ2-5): GAGVSQTPSNKVTEKGKYVELRCDPISGHTALYWYRQSLGQGPEFLIYFQGTGAADDSGLPNDRFFAVRPEGSVSTLKIQRTERGDSAVYLCASSPTREETQYFGPGTRLLVL.

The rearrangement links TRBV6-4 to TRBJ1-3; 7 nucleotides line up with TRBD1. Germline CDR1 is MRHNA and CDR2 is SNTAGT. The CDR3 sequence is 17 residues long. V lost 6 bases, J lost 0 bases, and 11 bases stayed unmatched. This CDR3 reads CASRKPGTVLSGNTIYF. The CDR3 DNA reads TGTGCCAGCAGAAAACCCGGGACAGTCCTCTCTGGAAACACCATATATTTT.

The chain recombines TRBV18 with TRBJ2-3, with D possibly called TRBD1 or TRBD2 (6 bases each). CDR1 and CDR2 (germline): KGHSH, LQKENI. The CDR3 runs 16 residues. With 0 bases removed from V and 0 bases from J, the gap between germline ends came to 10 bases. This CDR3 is CASSPPGGASTDTQYF. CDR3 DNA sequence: TGTGCCAGCTCACCACCCGGGGGCGCGAGCACAGATACGCAGTATTTT.

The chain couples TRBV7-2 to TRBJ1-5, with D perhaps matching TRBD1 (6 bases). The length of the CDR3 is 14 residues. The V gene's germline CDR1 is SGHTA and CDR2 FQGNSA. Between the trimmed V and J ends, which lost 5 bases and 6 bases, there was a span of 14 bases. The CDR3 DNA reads TGTGCCAGCAGCGCGACCGTACAGGGTCAGCCCCAGCATTTT. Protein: CASSATVQGQPQHF.

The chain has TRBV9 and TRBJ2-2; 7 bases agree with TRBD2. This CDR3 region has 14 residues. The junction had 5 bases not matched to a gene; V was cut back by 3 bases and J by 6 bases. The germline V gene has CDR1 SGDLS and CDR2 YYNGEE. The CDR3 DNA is TGTGCCAGCAGCGGCAGCGGGGTCGCCGGGGAGCTGTTTTTT. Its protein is CASSGSGVAGELFF.

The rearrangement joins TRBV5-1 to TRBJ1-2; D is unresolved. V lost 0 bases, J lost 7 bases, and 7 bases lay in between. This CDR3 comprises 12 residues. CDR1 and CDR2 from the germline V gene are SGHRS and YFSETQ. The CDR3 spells CASSLGQVGYTF. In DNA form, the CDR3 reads TGCGCCAGCAGCTTGGGTCAGGTTGGCTACACCTTC.

The CDR3 sequence: CASSLGAPNYGYTF. The CDR3, as DNA: TGCGCCAGCAGCTTGGGGGCACCCAACTATGGCTACACCTTC. The rearrangement uses TRBV5-1 and TRBJ1-2; D ambiguous. This CDR3 contains 14 residues. Per germline, CDR1 SGHRS and CDR2 YFSETQ. The V gene lost 0 bases and the J gene lost 2 bases, with 8 bases spanning the gap. The variable domain in full, completed from reference TRBV5-1 and TRBJ1-2, reads KAGVTQTPRYLIKTRGQQVTLSCSPISGHRSVSWYQQTPGQGLQFLFEYFSETQRNKGNFPGRFSGRQFSNSRSEMNVSTLELGDSALYLCASSLGAPNYGYTFGSGTRLTVV.

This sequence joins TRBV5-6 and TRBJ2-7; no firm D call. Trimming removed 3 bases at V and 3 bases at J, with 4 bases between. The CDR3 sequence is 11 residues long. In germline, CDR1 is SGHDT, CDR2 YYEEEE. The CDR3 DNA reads TGTGCCAGCAGCTCCCTCTACGAGCAGTACTTC. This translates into CASSSLYEQYF. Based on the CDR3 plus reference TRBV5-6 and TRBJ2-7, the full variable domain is DAGVTQSPTHLIKTRGQQVTLRCSPKSGHDTVSWYQQALGQGPQFIFQYYEEEERQRGNFPDRFSGHQFPNYSSELNVNALLLGDSALYLCASSSLYEQYFGPGTRLTVT.

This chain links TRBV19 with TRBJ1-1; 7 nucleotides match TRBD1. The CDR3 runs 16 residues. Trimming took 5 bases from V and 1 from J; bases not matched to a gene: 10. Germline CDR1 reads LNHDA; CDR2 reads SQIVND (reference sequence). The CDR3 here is CASSEDAGTANTEAFF. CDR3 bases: TGTGCCAGTAGTGAAGACGCCGGGACAGCGAACACTGAAGCTTTCTTT.

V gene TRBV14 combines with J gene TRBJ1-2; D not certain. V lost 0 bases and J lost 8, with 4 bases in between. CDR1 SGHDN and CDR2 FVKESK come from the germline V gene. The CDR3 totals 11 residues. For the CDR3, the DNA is TGTGCCAGCAGCCAAGAGGGCGGCTACACCTTC. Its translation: CASSQEGGYTF.

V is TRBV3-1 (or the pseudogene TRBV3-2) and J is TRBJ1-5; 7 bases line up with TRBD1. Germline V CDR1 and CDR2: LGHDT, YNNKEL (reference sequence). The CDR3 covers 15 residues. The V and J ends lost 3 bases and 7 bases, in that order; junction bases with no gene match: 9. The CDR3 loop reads CASSQVRQGRQPQHF. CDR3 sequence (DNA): TGTGCCAGCAGCCAGGTAAGACAGGGTAGGCAGCCCCAGCATTTT.

In DNA, the CDR3 is TGTGCCAGCAGCGTAGGGGTAGACTCCTACAATGAGCAGTTCTTC. Its translation is CASSVGVDSYNEQFF. The chain is built from TRBV9 and TRBJ2-1; the D is unclear. V was clipped by 0 bases and J by 0 bases, with 7 bases between them. This CDR3 has 15 amino acids. Germline V gene sequence: CDR1 SGDLS, CDR2 YYNGEE.

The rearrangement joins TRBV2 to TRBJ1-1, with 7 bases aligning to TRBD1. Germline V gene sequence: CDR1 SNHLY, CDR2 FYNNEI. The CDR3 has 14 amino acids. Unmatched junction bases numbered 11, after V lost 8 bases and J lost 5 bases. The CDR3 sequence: CASDKQGSRTEAFF. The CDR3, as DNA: TGTGCCAGCGACAAACAGGGGTCGCGAACTGAAGCTTTCTTT.

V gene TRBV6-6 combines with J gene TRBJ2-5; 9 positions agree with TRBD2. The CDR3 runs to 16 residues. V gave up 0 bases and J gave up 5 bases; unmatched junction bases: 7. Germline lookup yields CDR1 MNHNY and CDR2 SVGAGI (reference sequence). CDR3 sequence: CASSYSGSGGWETQYF. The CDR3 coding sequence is TGTGCCAGCAGTTACTCCGGTAGCGGGGGCTGGGAGACCCAGTACTTC.

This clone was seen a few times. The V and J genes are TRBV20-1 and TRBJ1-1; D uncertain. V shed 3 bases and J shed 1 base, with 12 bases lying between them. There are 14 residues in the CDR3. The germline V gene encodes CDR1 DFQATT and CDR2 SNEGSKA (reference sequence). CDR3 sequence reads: CSASNLLGNTEAFF. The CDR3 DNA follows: TGCAGTGCTAGTAATTTGTTGGGGAACACTGAAGCTTTCTTT.

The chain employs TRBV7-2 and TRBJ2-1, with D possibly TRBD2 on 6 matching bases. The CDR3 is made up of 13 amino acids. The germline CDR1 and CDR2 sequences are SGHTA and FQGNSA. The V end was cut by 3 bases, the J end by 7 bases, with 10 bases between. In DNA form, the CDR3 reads TGTGCCAGCAGCTTTGCGGGGTGGAATGAGCAGTTCTTC. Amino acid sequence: CASSFAGWNEQFF.

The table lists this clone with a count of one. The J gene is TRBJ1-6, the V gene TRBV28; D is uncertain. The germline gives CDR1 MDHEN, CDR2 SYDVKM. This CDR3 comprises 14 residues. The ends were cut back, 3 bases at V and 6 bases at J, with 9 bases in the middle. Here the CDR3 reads CASSFGMGNSPLHF. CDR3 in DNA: TGTGCCAGCAGTTTTGGGATGGGTAATTCACCCCTCCACTTT.

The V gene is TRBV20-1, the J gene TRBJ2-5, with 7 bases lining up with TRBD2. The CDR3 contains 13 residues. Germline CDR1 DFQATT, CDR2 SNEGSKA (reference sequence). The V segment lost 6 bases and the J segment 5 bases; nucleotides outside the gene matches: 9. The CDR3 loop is CSASTTSTETQYF. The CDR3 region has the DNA TGCAGTGCAAGTACGACTAGCACTGAGACCCAGTACTTC.

DNA of the CDR3: TGTGCCAGCAGCTTTTCTGGACAGGGGAACACTGAAGCTTTCTTT. It codes for CASSFSGQGNTEAFF. The J gene is TRBJ1-1, the V gene TRBV7-9; TRBD1 agrees at 8 bases. The CDR3 totals 15 residues. V trimming: 3 bases; J trimming: 1 base; junction bases outside the gene matches: 4. In germline, CDR1 is SEHNR, CDR2 FQNEAQ (reference sequence).